Sequencing of this T cell receptor beta chain was carried out in a study of blood T cell repertoires in COVID-19. Overall study: The United States, Italy and Spain supplied acute and convalescent COVID-19 samples. In each case, the material was cDNA or gDNA derived from T cells, B-cell-depleted T cells, or PBMCs.

Original processing notes: Amplified reference gene primers provided the basis for estimating nucleated cell counts. Sequencing was performed with immunoSEQ multiplex PCR; in TCRdb, only in-frame clones are kept and a portion is missing. For V, J and clone size, that table is used; D and trimming come from the DNA. The table includes roughly 150,000 clones, over 70% detected once. The CDR3 spans 16 residues. This study enrolled people aged roughly 18 to 89 from about 26 US geographic areas. Sequencing used PBMCs or T cells enriched from blood (not recorded which). The chain has TRBV21-1 and TRBJ1-3; the D call of TRBD1 is as the table states it, not checked on the DNA. TRBV21-1 is recorded as a pseudogene. The TCR was taken from a man aged 70 or older who had been exposed to COVID-19. The CDR3 region is CASSKDPRDSGNTIYF. CDR3 nucleotide sequence: TGTGCCAGCAGCAAAGATCCCAGGGACTCTGGAAACACCATATATTTT.